The 2 T cell receptor beta chains below come from one sample, sequenced in a study of shared clonotypes between healthy human individuals. The naive CD8 fraction comprised CD45RO-negative cells positively selected for CCR7 and excluded terminally differentiated effector memory CD45RA+ cells. Clones were read by immunoSEQ multiplex PCR, and TCRdb kept only the in-frame ones, dropping some. In the table there are about 2 million clones, over 85% of which are singletons. Sequences were obtained from naive CD8+ T cells sorted from blood. The source of these receptors is a man aged 18 to 29 in good health.

V and J are TRBV5-6 and TRBJ1-1; 7 positions match TRBD1. Trimming removed 0 bases from V and 0 bases from J; junction bases left unmatched: 8. Germline values: CDR1 SGHDT, CDR2 YYEEEE. The CDR3 is made up of 17 amino acids. In DNA, the CDR3 is TGTGCCAGCAGCTTGGATGGACAGGCAGTACTGAACACTGAAGCTTTCTTT. Encoded protein: CASSLDGQAVLNTEAFF. Full variable domain (rest looked up from reference TRBV5-6 and TRBJ1-1): DAGVTQSPTHLIKTRGQQVTLRCSPKSGHDTVSWYQQALGQGPQFIFQYYEEEERQRGNFPDRFSGHQFPNYSSELNVNALLLGDSALYLCASSLDGQAVLNTEAFFGQGTRLTVV.

This clone was seen once. The sample has other DNA sequences that encode this CDR3 too. The chain links TRBV2 to TRBJ2-7; 7 bases fit TRBD2. This CDR3 is built from 12 residues. CDR1 and CDR2 from the germline V gene are SNHLY and FYNNEI. The ends lost 8 bases at V and 1 base at J; junction bases unmatched: 2. The CDR3 loop is CASRDYSYEQYF. The CDR3 DNA sequence: TGTGCCAGCCGGGACTATTCCTACGAGCAGTACTTC.